This T cell receptor (beta chain) was identified in a study of STAT5B mutations in CD4+ large granular lymphocyte leukemia. About the study: The CDR3 'QG' motif was associated with a particular HLA allele among healthy donors.

As handled by the study authors: Lowest detectable productive clonotype frequency was 2.59 x 10-5. The data were produced by immunoSEQ multiplex PCR, yet TCRdb's version contains in-frame clones alone and is incomplete. V, J and clone size are those of that table, while D and trimming were read from the DNA. The sample has approximately 31,000 clones, roughly 70% seen once. This CDR3 comprises 13 residues. CDR1 and CDR2 from the germline V gene are LNHDA and SQIVND (reference sequence). Trimming shortened V by 2 bases and J by 8 bases, and 12 bases separated the two germline ends. The gene calls are TRBV19 and TRBJ1-2; unclear D gene. Sequenced: CD4+ T cells from blood buffy coats. The clonotype comes from a human donor in good health. This CDR3 is CASSIRADSGYTF. The CDR3 nucleotides read TGTGCCAGTAGTATACGGGCAGACTCCGGCTACACCTTC.